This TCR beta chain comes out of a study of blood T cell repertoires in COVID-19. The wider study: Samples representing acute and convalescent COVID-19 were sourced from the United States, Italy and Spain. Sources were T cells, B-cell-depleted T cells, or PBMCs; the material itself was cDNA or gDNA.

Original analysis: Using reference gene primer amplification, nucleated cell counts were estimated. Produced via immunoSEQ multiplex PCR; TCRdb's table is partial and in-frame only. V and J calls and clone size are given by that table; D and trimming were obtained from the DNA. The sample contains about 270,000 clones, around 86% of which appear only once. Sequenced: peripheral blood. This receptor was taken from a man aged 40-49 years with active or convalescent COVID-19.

The CDR3 spells CASSQPGQGQTQYF. CDR3 in DNA: TGTGCCAGCAGCCAACCGGGACAGGGGCAGACCCAGTACTTC. The J gene is TRBJ2-5, the V gene TRBV14; TRBD1 aligns across 10 bases. V lost 2 bases to trimming and J lost 6 bases; unmatched junction nucleotides: 3. Germline V gene data show CDR1 as SGHDN and CDR2 as FVKESK. The CDR3 is made up of 14 amino acids.